The 28 T cell receptor beta chains given below trace back to one sample, sequenced in a study of cytomegalovirus exposure and HLA in healthy donors (dated by TCRdb to about 2017). Library prep was done by the immunoSEQ multiplex PCR assay. For the multiplex PCR, a mixture combining 60 forward primers for TCR Vbeta segments and 13 reverse primers for TCR Jbeta segments was used. This is the immuneACCESS table as TCRdb keeps it, with only in-frame sequences that have V and J called. A part of the clones is gone; compared with another copy, unresolved V genes explain less than half, and the rest is unexplained. Present in this sample are some 120,000 clones, around 80% of which were seen just once. About 0.25% of the sample rests with the top ten. The sample was PBMCs. These receptors were collected from a man aged 45-65 years in good health and CMV-seronegative.

The chain combines TRBV29-1 with TRBJ1-2; 9 bases line up with TRBD1. Germline CDR1 SQVTM, CDR2 ANQGSEA. The V and J ends lost 3 bases and 4 bases, in that order; junction bases with no gene match: 9. This CDR3 region has 15 residues. The CDR3 sequence is CSVDGGQGDGYGYTF. The CDR3 DNA is TGCAGCGTTGACGGGGGACAGGGAGACGGCTATGGCTACACCTTC.

This chain joins TRBV28 and TRBJ2-3, with TRBD2 matching over 7 bases. The CDR3 contains 15 residues. J gave up 2 bases and V 10 bases, and 12 bases lay outside the gene matches. Germline V gene sequence: CDR1 MDHEN, CDR2 SYDVKM. CDR3 in amino acids: CATAKASGNTDTQYF. The CDR3 DNA reads TGTGCCACCGCAAAGGCAAGCGGGAACACAGATACGCAGTATTTT.

The rearrangement links TRBV19 to TRBJ1-3; tentatively, D is TRBD1 (5 bases). Trimming shortened V by 3 bases and J by 2 bases, and 8 bases separated the two germline ends. Germline V CDR1 and CDR2: LNHDA, SQIVND (reference sequence). The CDR3 runs to 14 residues. The CDR3 protein is CASSMSTAGNTIYF. The CDR3, as DNA: TGTGCCAGTAGTATGTCGACAGCTGGAAACACCATATATTTT. The full variable domain, with the rest looked up from reference TRBV19 and TRBJ1-3, is DGGITQSPKYLFRKEGQNVTLSCEQNLNHDAMYWYRQDPGQGLRLIYYSQIVNDFQKGDIAEGYSVSREKKESFPLTVTSAQKNPTAFYLCASSMSTAGNTIYFGEGSWLTVV.

The chain has TRBV6-5 and TRBJ1-3; D is possibly TRBD2 (5 bases). The DNA end is more similar to TRBJ2-2, so the J call may be wrong. Germline V gives CDR1 MNHEY, CDR2 SVGAGI. The CDR3 consists of 16 residues. The CDR3 nucleotides read TGTGCCAGCAGTTACTCCTATAGTAGCGTATCCGGGGAGCTGTTTTTT. Translated: CASSYSYSSVSGELFF.

The V call is TRBV29-1, the J call TRBJ1-1, with a possible D match to TRBD1 (5 bases). V was shortened by 5 bases and J by 0 bases, with 10 bases between the two germline ends. This CDR3 contains 13 residues. Germline V gives CDR1 SQVTM, CDR2 ANQGSEA. The CDR3 region is CSVQGQMNTEAFF. The CDR3 DNA is TGCAGCGTTCAGGGCCAGATGAACACTGAAGCTTTCTTT.

V is TRBV5-6 and J is TRBJ2-7; TRBD1 matches 7 bases. The germline gives CDR1 SGHDT, CDR2 YYEEEE. V trimming: 5 bases; J trimming: 2 bases; junction bases outside the gene matches: 7. The CDR3 is 14 amino acids. CDR3 in DNA: TGTGCCAGCAGTCTCGGGACAGCACCCTACGAGCAGTACTTC. This codes for CASSLGTAPYEQYF.

V gene TRBV2 combines with J gene TRBJ2-7; 8 nucleotides line up with TRBD2. J lost 5 bases, V lost 3 bases, and 9 bases had no gene match. Germline CDR1 and CDR2: SNHLY and FYNNEI. The CDR3 loop spans 15 amino acids. Here the CDR3 reads CASSEKSGSGNEQYF. The CDR3 DNA follows: TGTGCCAGCAGTGAGAAGAGCGGGAGTGGCAACGAGCAGTACTTC.

The chain has TRBV15 and TRBJ2-5, with D perhaps matching TRBD1 (6 bases). CDR1 and CDR2 from the germline V gene are LNHNV and YYDKDF (reference sequence). Trimming shortened V by 11 bases and J by 7 bases, and 20 bases separated the two germline ends. The CDR3 has 13 residues. CDR3 protein: CALSTGSTGTQYF. The CDR3 DNA follows: TGTGCCCTCAGTACAGGGAGCACGGGGACCCAGTACTTC.

The chain links TRBV7-9 to TRBJ2-7, with D possibly TRBD2 on 6 matching bases. The germline V and J ends were trimmed by 5 bases and 6 bases, with 14 bases remaining between them. The CDR3 totals 13 residues. The germline CDR1 and CDR2 sequences are SEHNR and FQNEAQ (reference sequence). Here the CDR3 reads CASSPLGRSEQYF. DNA of the CDR3: TGTGCCAGCAGCCCCTTAGGGAGGAGCGAGCAGTACTTC.

This chain links TRBV28 with TRBJ2-7, with D uncertain. V lost 4 bases and J lost 1, with 5 bases in between. Germline CDR1 reads MDHEN; CDR2 reads SYDVKM. The CDR3 covers 12 residues. CDR3 loop: CASSYRSYEQYF. CDR3 nucleotides: TGTGCCAGCAGTTACAGATCCTACGAGCAGTACTTC. Full variable domain (remainder filled in from reference TRBV28 and TRBJ2-7): DVKVTQSSRYLVKRTGEKVFLECVQDMDHENMFWYRQDPGLGLRLIYFSYDVKMKEKGDIPEGYSVSREKKERFSLILESASTNQTSMYLCASSYRSYEQYFGPGTRLTVT.

The chain uses TRBV29-1 and TRBJ1-1; no clear D gene. The CDR3 consists of 16 residues. V lost 1 base and J lost 0, with 15 bases in between. Germline V gene sequence: CDR1 SQVTM, CDR2 ANQGSEA. The CDR3 loop is CSVEGLLGVMNTEAFF. The CDR3 DNA reads as TGCAGCGTTGAAGGCCTTCTCGGGGTCATGAACACTGAAGCTTTCTTT.

This chain uses TRBV7-7 with TRBJ2-7; D call uncertain. Germline V CDR1 and CDR2: SSHAT, FNYEAQ (reference sequence). There are 15 residues in the CDR3. Trimming shortened V by 1 base and J by 0 bases, and 10 bases separated the two germline ends. The CDR3 protein is CASSLEPGSSYEQYF. The DNA of the CDR3 is TGTGCCAGCAGCTTAGAGCCCGGTAGCTCCTACGAGCAGTACTTC. The full variable domain, completed using reference TRBV7-7 and TRBJ2-7, is GAGVSQSPRYKVTKRGQDVTLRCDPISSHATLYWYQQALGQGPEFLTYFNYEAQPDKSGLPSDRFSAERPEGSISTLTIQRTEQRDSAMYRCASSLEPGSSYEQYFGPGTRLTVT.

This clone was seen only a few times. The chain couples TRBV5-1 to TRBJ2-3, with 8 bases that match TRBD2. With 0 bases clipped from V and 2 bases from J, the junction kept 5 bases outside the gene matches. Germline CDR1 is SGHRS and CDR2 is YFSETQ. This CDR3 spans 16 amino acids. DNA for the CDR3: TGCGCCAGCAGCTTGGTGACGGGAGGGCCCACAGATACGCAGTATTTT. This translates into CASSLVTGGPTDTQYF.

The chain combines TRBV19 with TRBJ2-3; a weak D match, TRBD1 (5 bases). The V and J ends lost 3 bases and 2 bases respectively, with 12 bases between them. Germline values: CDR1 LNHDA, CDR2 SQIVND (reference sequence). The CDR3 is made up of 15 amino acids. The chain's CDR3 is CASSILGDSTDTQYF. CDR3 DNA: TGTGCCAGTAGTATCTTAGGGGATTCCACAGATACGCAGTATTTT. The full variable domain, its missing parts supplied by reference TRBV19 and TRBJ2-3, is DGGITQSPKYLFRKEGQNVTLSCEQNLNHDAMYWYRQDPGQGLRLIYYSQIVNDFQKGDIAEGYSVSREKKESFPLTVTSAQKNPTAFYLCASSILGDSTDTQYFGPGTRLTVL.

The CDR3 spells CASSSARRGTGELFF. The CDR3 DNA follows: TGTGCCAGCAGTTCCGCTCGGCGAGGCACCGGGGAGCTGTTTTTT. This sequence joins TRBV6-5 and TRBJ2-2; D not certain. Germline lookup yields CDR1 MNHEY and CDR2 SVGAGI. With 4 bases removed from V and 4 bases from J, the gap between germline ends came to 13 bases. There are 15 residues in the CDR3.

The chain recombines TRBV28 with TRBJ1-2; D possibly corresponds to TRBD1 (6 bases). The V gene lost 6 bases and the J gene lost 4 bases, with 15 bases spanning the gap. The CDR3 is 14 residues long. Germline CDR1 and CDR2: MDHEN and SYDVKM. The CDR3 DNA reads TGTGCCAGCAGGTATCCCACAGGGTCCTATGGCTACACCTTC. Protein product: CASRYPTGSYGYTF.

V usage is TRBV28 and J usage is TRBJ2-2, with D maybe TRBD1 (6 bases). The germline V gene encodes CDR1 MDHEN and CDR2 SYDVKM. CDR3 length equals 15 residues. Trimming removed 3 bases at V and 9 bases at J, with 17 bases between. CDR3 in amino acids: CASSLGQGFTRELFF. The CDR3 bases are TGTGCCAGCAGTTTGGGGCAGGGGTTTACTCGGGAGCTGTTTTTT.

V and J are TRBV7-6 and TRBJ2-5; D gene unclear. Germline CDR1 SGHVS, CDR2 FNYEAQ. The CDR3 has 15 residues. V gave up 1 base and J gave up 5 bases, with 14 bases separating them. The CDR3 is CASSLDRSAVETQYF. The CDR3 bases are TGTGCCAGCAGCTTAGATCGGTCCGCCGTGGAGACCCAGTACTTC.

This clone was observed a few times. The chain uses TRBV5-1 and TRBJ1-1; TRBD1 is a possible D gene (6 bases). The CDR3 totals 14 residues. Trimming cost V 4 bases and J 8 bases, with 18 bases left between them. Germline assignment: CDR1 SGHRS and CDR2 YFSETQ. The CDR3 spells CASSLTAGGTEAFF. Written as DNA, the CDR3 is TGCGCCAGCAGCCTAACCGCGGGGGGGACAGAAGCTTTCTTT.

The J gene is TRBJ2-3, the V gene TRBV11-2, with a weak D call TRBD2 (5 bases). V lost 6 bases, J lost 1 base, and 11 bases lay in between. The CDR3 totals 14 residues. Looked up from germline, CDR1 is SGHAT and CDR2 is FQNNGV. The CDR3 sequence: CASSTAGGTDTQYF. The CDR3 DNA reads TGTGCCAGCAGTACGGCCGGGGGCACAGATACGCAGTATTTT. The variable domain in full, completed from reference TRBV11-2 and TRBJ2-3, reads EAGVAQSPRYKIIEKRQSVAFWCNPISGHATLYWYQQILGQGPKLLIQFQNNGVVDDSQLPKDRFSAERLKGVDSTLKIQPAKLEDSAVYLCASSTAGGTDTQYFGPGTRLTVL.

V and J are TRBV6-6 and TRBJ2-7, with 14 bases matching TRBD2. The CDR3 loop spans 14 amino acids. Germline CDR1 is MNHNY and CDR2 is SVGAGI (reference sequence). V shed 6 bases, J shed 4 bases, and the junction held 2 bases outside the gene matches. CDR3 bases: TGTGCCAGCAGGGGGACTAGCGGGAGTTACGAGCAGTACTTC. Translating it yields CASRGTSGSYEQYF.

V and J are TRBV11-2 and TRBJ2-3, with TRBD2 matching over 8 bases. V lost 5 bases and J lost 7; bases outside the gene matches: 17. The CDR3 runs 17 residues. The germline gives CDR1 SGHAT, CDR2 FQNNGV. CDR3 amino acids: CASSPLGSSGPGHTQYF. The CDR3 coding sequence is TGTGCCAGCAGCCCCCTCGGCTCTAGCGGGCCCGGACATACGCAGTATTTT.

The chain employs TRBV7-2 and TRBJ1-1; possible D gene TRBD1, 6 bases. Germline loops: CDR1 SGHTA, CDR2 FQGNSA. Trimming took off 2 bases at V and 1 base at J, with 11 bases between the two ends. The CDR3 is 15 residues long. The DNA of the CDR3 is TGTGCCAGCAGCTTATTTGCAGGGGAGAACACTGAAGCTTTCTTT. Protein product: CASSLFAGENTEAFF.

This clone has more than one count but fewer than ten. The chain is built from TRBV28 and TRBJ1-5; maybe TRBD1 (6 bases). The CDR3 length is 15 residues. Per the germline V gene, CDR1 is MDHEN and CDR2 is SYDVKM. Trimming removed 4 bases at V and 9 bases at J, with 19 bases between. The CDR3 loop reads CASSYRDTHERPQHF. As DNA, the CDR3 is TGTGCCAGCAGTTACCGGGACACCCATGAACGGCCCCAGCATTTT.

The V call is TRBV13, the J call TRBJ2-7; TRBD2 matches at 9 bases. V lost 1 base, J lost 5 bases, and 3 bases stayed unmatched. The CDR3 consists of 14 residues. In germline, CDR1 is PRHDT, CDR2 FYEKMQ (reference sequence). The CDR3 DNA reads TGTGCCAGCAGCTTAGTTAGCGGGAGCGACGAGCAGTACTTC. Its translation is CASSLVSGSDEQYF.

This sequence joins TRBV5-6 and TRBJ2-7, with 7 bases that match TRBD1. The ends lost 0 bases at V and 2 bases at J; junction bases unmatched: 5. The CDR3 loop spans 15 amino acids. Germline CDR1 is SGHDT and CDR2 is YYEEEE. CDR3 DNA: TGTGCCAGCAGCTTGGCAACAGGGGTCGCCTACGAGCAGTACTTC. It translates to CASSLATGVAYEQYF.

V usage is TRBV2 and J usage is TRBJ1-5; possibly TRBD1 for D (6 bases). This CDR3 is built from 11 residues. Trimming took 9 bases from V and 7 from J, leaving 10 bases between them. Germline loops: CDR1 SNHLY, CDR2 FYNNEI. The DNA for the CDR3 is TGTGCCAGTGGGGGGGGCCAGCCCCAGCATTTT. This translates into CASGGGQPQHF.

This clone was counted between two and nine times. The chain uses TRBV7-7 and TRBJ1-2, with D unresolved. Per germline, CDR1 SSHAT and CDR2 FNYEAQ (reference sequence). This CDR3 contains 11 residues. DNA of the CDR3: TGTGCTCGAGAGAGGGACTATGGCTACACCTTC. Translation gives CARERDYGYTF.